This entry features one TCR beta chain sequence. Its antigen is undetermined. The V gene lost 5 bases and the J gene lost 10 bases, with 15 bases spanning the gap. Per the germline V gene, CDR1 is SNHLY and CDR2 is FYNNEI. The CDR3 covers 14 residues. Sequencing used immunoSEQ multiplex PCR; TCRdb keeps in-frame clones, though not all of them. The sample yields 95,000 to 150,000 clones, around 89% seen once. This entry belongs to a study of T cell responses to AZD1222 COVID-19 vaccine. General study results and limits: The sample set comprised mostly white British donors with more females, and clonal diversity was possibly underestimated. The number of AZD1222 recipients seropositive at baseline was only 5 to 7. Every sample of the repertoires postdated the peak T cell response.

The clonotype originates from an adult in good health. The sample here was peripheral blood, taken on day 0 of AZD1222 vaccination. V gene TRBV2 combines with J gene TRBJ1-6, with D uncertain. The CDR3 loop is CASSNSKGISPLHF. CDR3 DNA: TGTGCCAGCAGTAACTCGAAAGGTATCTCACCCCTCCACTTT.